These 22 T cell receptor beta chains share one sample of origin, sequenced in a study of blood T cell repertoires in COVID-19. This table comes from immunoSEQ multiplex PCR, and its TCRdb copy is limited to in-frame clones, with some not included. The table includes around 130,000 clones, about 92% detected once. Input material: peripheral blood. The receptors here all came from a man between 60 and 75 years old with COVID-19, enrolled during active disease.

The chain links TRBV27 to TRBJ1-1; D is undetermined. Trimming stripped 5 bases from V and 4 bases from J, with 5 bases between. The V gene's germline CDR1 is MNHEY and CDR2 SMNVEV (reference sequence). This CDR3 comprises 11 residues. The CDR3 sequence is CASSRGTEAFF. Written as DNA, the CDR3 is TGTGCCAGCAGTCGGGGCACTGAAGCTTTCTTT.

The V and J genes are TRBV19 and TRBJ1-5; 7 bases match TRBD1. In germline, CDR1 is LNHDA, CDR2 SQIVND (reference sequence). With V trimmed by 6 bases and J by 2 bases, 10 bases remained unmatched. CDR3 length: 16 amino acids. The CDR3 DNA is TGTGCCAGTAGCCCGCTCGGACAGGCGGGCAATCAGCCCCAGCATTTT. Translation gives CASSPLGQAGNQPQHF.

This chain connects TRBV5-1 to TRBJ2-7; D unresolved. Trimming pared 1 base from V and 2 bases from J, leaving 7 bases between. The CDR3 is 13 residues long. CDR1 SGHRS and CDR2 YFSETQ come from the germline V gene. CDR3 sequence: CASSLSPTYEQYF. The CDR3 DNA reads TGCGCCAGCAGCTTGAGTCCTACCTACGAGCAGTACTTC.

J is TRBJ2-2 and V is TRBV5-4; D not certain. V lost 0 bases to trimming and J lost 6 bases, with 6 bases between them. The CDR3 has 13 residues. Germline V gene data show CDR1 as SGHNT and CDR2 as YYREEE (reference sequence). The CDR3 coding sequence is TGTGCCAGCAGCTTGGGGCCCGCCGGGGAGCTGTTTTTT. This encodes CASSLGPAGELFF.

The rearrangement uses TRBV19 and TRBJ2-1, with TRBD2 matching 8 bases. J was trimmed by 7 bases and V by 3 bases; bases with no gene match: 8. The germline V gene encodes CDR1 LNHDA and CDR2 SQIVND (reference sequence). The CDR3 spans 15 residues. In DNA form, the CDR3 reads TGTGCCAGTAGTATTAGGAGCGGGAGTGGGAATGAGCAGTTCTTC. It specifies CASSIRSGSGNEQFF.

V usage is TRBV24-1 and J usage is TRBJ2-1; D possibly corresponds to TRBD1 (6 bases). Trimming took 3 bases from V and 9 from J, leaving 20 bases between them. The CDR3 totals 16 residues. Germline V CDR1 and CDR2: KGHDR, SFDVKD. The CDR3 sequence is CATSDPGSRGDFEQFF. CDR3 DNA sequence: TGTGCCACCAGTGATCCGGGGTCCAGGGGCGACTTTGAGCAGTTCTTC.

The V gene is TRBV7-3, the J gene TRBJ2-3, with 9 bases fitting TRBD1. In germline, CDR1 is SGHTA, CDR2 FQGTGA. There are 15 residues in the CDR3. Losses at the gene ends were 5 bases for V and 5 bases for J; bases not matched to a gene: 8. In DNA form, the CDR3 reads TGTGCCAGCAGCCCAAGGACAGGGGATGGAGATACGCAGTATTTT. Its translation: CASSPRTGDGDTQYF.

The chain recombines TRBV3-1 (or the pseudogene TRBV3-2) with TRBJ2-1, with D possibly TRBD2 on 5 matching bases. Germline V lookup: CDR1 LGHDT, CDR2 YNNKEL (reference sequence). The CDR3 contains 20 residues. Deletions cut 4 bases from V and 4 bases from J, with 29 bases between. In DNA, the CDR3 is TGTGCCAGCAGCCCCCTTGCGGGTAGCGCGTTACCTTTAGCTTACAATGAGCAGTTCTTC. Translated: CASSPLAGSALPLAYNEQFF.

The chain links TRBV10-3 to TRBJ2-3, with 9 positions matching TRBD2. This CDR3 comprises 16 residues. CDR1 ENHRY and CDR2 SYGVKD come from the germline V gene. With V trimmed by 8 bases and J by 1 base, 10 bases remained unmatched. The CDR3 loop reads CAIRAGGPLGTDTQYF. As DNA, the CDR3 is TGTGCCATCCGAGCGGGAGGCCCCCTTGGCACAGATACGCAGTATTTT.

CDR3 amino acids: CASSLARDIYNEQFF. DNA for the CDR3: TGTGCCAGCAGCTTAGCACGGGACATATACAATGAGCAGTTCTTC. The chain employs TRBV7-9 and TRBJ2-1, with a tentative D call TRBD1 (6 bases). Looked up from germline, CDR1 is SEHNR and CDR2 is FQNEAQ (reference sequence). V was clipped by 0 bases and J by 4 bases, with 10 bases between them. The CDR3 is 15 residues long. Looking up the rest from reference TRBV7-9 and TRBJ2-1 gives the full variable domain: DTGVSQNPRHKITKRGQNVTFRCDPISEHNRLYWYRQTLGQGPEFLTYFQNEAQLEKSRLLSDRFSAERPKGSFSTLEIQRTEQGDSAMYLCASSLARDIYNEQFFGPGTRLTVL.

The rearrangement joins TRBV12-3 or TRBV12-4 to TRBJ2-7; D call uncertain. Trimming took off 6 bases at V and 7 bases at J, with 10 bases between the two ends. The CDR3 is made up of 11 amino acids. The DNA of the CDR3 is TGTGCCAGCAGGCAGTCCTCGGAGCAGTACTTC. This gives the protein CASRQSSEQYF.

The chain recombines TRBV18 with TRBJ1-5, with D unresolved. V shed 6 bases and J shed 2 bases, with 8 bases lying between them. Germline V gene sequence: CDR1 KGHSH, CDR2 LQKENI. CDR3 length: 13 residues. CDR3 DNA sequence: TGTGCCAGCTCCAAGGAGGGCAATCAGCCCCAGCATTTT. Translation gives CASSKEGNQPQHF.

The chain recombines TRBV28 with TRBJ2-6; 8 nucleotides match TRBD1. The CDR3 is 17 residues long. The ends lost 8 bases at V and 0 bases at J; junction bases unmatched: 9. The V gene's germline CDR1 is MDHEN and CDR2 SYDVKM. The CDR3, as DNA: TGTGCCAGCCTCACAGGGGGGTCCCTCTCTGGGGCCAACGTCCTGACTTTC. The encoded protein is CASLTGGSLSGANVLTF.

This clone was recorded a few times. This sequence joins TRBV28 and TRBJ2-7; 7 bases agree with TRBD2. After removal of 6 bases from V and 5 bases from J, the junction contained 13 bases not matched to a gene. The germline V gene encodes CDR1 MDHEN and CDR2 SYDVKM. This CDR3 is 15 amino acids long. This chain's CDR3 is CASRQVGEGGDEQYF. CDR3 bases: TGTGCCAGCAGACAGGTAGGGGAGGGCGGCGACGAGCAGTACTTC.

The chain joins TRBV5-5 to TRBJ1-3; 7 nucleotides line up with TRBD1. Germline loops: CDR1 SGHKS, CDR2 YYEKEE (reference sequence). The length of the CDR3 is 15 residues. Trimming at V came to 0 bases and at J to 4 bases, leaving 4 bases not matched to a gene. The CDR3 nucleotides are TGTGCCAGCAGCTTGGATGCAGGGGGAGGAAACACCATATATTTT. This translates into CASSLDAGGGNTIYF.

The chain couples TRBV6-5 to TRBJ2-7, with TRBD2 matching 10 bases. J was trimmed by 2 bases and V by 4 bases; bases with no gene match: 5. CDR1 and CDR2 (germline): MNHEY, SVGAGI. The CDR3 contains 15 residues. CDR3 nucleotides: TGTGCCAGCAGTTTGTTAGCGGGAGGCCCCTACGAGCAGTACTTC. As protein: CASSLLAGGPYEQYF.

The V and J genes are TRBV21-1 and TRBJ2-7; TRBD2, as called in the table, went unchecked against the DNA. TRBV21-1 is reported as a pseudogene. The CDR3 spans 15 residues. In DNA form, the CDR3 reads TGTGCCAGCATCAGGACTAGCGGGACACCCTACGAGCAGTACTTC. The encoded protein is CASIRTSGTPYEQYF.

The J gene is TRBJ1-5, the V gene TRBV6-5, with D unresolved. V gave up 8 bases and J gave up 11 bases, with 16 bases separating them. The germline CDR1 and CDR2 sequences are MNHEY and SVGAGI. The length of the CDR3 is 12 residues. Here the CDR3 DNA reads TGTGCCAGCCGCTCGGCTAGTCGGGCCCAGCATTTT. Residues: CASRSASRAQHF.

The chain couples TRBV24-1 to TRBJ2-2; 7 bases fit TRBD1. CDR1 and CDR2 from the germline V gene are KGHDR and SFDVKD. Germline trimming cut 5 bases from V and 1 base from J; bases unmatched to any gene: 9. The CDR3 covers 17 residues. CDR3 protein: CATSGAAGTENTGELFF. CDR3 nucleotide sequence: TGTGCCACCAGTGGTGCCGCCGGGACAGAGAACACCGGGGAGCTGTTTTTT.

In its sample, this clone was seen once. This sequence joins TRBV5-5 and TRBJ2-7, with TRBD1 matching over 7 bases. Germline V gives CDR1 SGHKS, CDR2 YYEKEE (reference sequence). CDR3 length equals 13 residues. The V segment lost 4 bases and the J segment 7 bases; nucleotides outside the gene matches: 8. This CDR3 reads CASSPSTGWEQYF. The CDR3 nucleotides read TGTGCCAGCAGCCCCTCGACAGGGTGGGAGCAGTACTTC.

Here the CDR3 DNA reads TGTGCCTGGAGAAAAAGCCCGGGCACTGAAGCTTTCTTT. Translated, it gives CAWRKSPGTEAFF. The V call is TRBV30, the J call TRBJ1-1; D remains unclear. Germline CDR1 is GTSNPN and CDR2 is SVGIG (reference sequence). V lost 3 bases and J 4 bases, leaving 12 bases between the germline ends. The length of the CDR3 is 13 residues.

The rearrangement joins TRBV5-1 to TRBJ1-2; 8 bases agree with TRBD1. The CDR3 length is 16 residues. Germline V gives CDR1 SGHRS, CDR2 YFSETQ. V was pared by 0 bases and J by 4 bases, with 8 bases of the junction left unmatched. The CDR3, as DNA: TGCGCCAGCAGCTTGGGCCCAAGGCAGGGGGCCTATGGCTACACCTTC. Its translation: CASSLGPRQGAYGYTF.